Given below is one T cell receptor (beta chain) in context. The antigen is not known. The CDR3 end is not reached by the read, which stops 3 residues before it; the germline J gene fills it in. These data belong to a study of Tregs in tolerant kidney transplant recipients. Repertoires were generated with immunoSEQ multiplex PCR, while TCRdb's copy carries only in-frame clones and drops some. The listing records approximately 30,000 clones. The nonmyeloablative bone marrow transplants came from related graft donors, with transient mixed chimerism. Unstimulated Tregs (CD4+CD25+CD127-) and CD4+CD25- non-Tregs were sorted from PBMCs. Whole-study results and caveats: Tregs expanded with activated donor B cells seemed most donor-specific. Some patients' samples used different primers over time, so nucleotide sequences weren't comparable.

Trimming cost V 5 bases and J 3 bases; bases outside gene matches: 4. Germline V lookup: CDR1 SGHVS, CDR2 FQNEAQ. This CDR3 has 14 amino acids. The specimen comprised CD4+ T cells from blood (PBMCs), sampled 24 months after the transplant. The chain couples TRBV7-8 to TRBJ1-5; 7 nucleotides match TRBD1. The source of this sequence is a human patient who received a combined kidney and bone marrow transplant. The T cells may come from the graft donor. The CDR3 bases that were read are TGTGCCAGCAGCGTACAGGGGTTCAATCAGCCC. Its translation is CASSVQGFNQP. The CDR3 in its entirety is CASSVQGFNQPQHF.